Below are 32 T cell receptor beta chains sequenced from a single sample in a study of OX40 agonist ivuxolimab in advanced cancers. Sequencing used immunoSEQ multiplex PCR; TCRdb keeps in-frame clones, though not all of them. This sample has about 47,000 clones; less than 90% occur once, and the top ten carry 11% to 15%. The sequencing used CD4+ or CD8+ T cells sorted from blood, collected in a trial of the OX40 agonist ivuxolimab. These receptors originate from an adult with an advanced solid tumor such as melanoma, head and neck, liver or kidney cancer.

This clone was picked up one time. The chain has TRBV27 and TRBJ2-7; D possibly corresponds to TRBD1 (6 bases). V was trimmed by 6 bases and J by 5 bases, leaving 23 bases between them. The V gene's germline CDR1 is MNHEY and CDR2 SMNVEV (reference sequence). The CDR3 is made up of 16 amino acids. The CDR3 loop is CASSHARRGNGNEQYF. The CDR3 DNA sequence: TGTGCCAGCAGCCACGCCCGCAGGGGTAACGGGAACGAGCAGTACTTC.

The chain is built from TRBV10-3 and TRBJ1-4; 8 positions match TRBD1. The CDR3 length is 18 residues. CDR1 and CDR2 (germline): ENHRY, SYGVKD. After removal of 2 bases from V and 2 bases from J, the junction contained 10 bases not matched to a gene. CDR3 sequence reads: CAISEHHRGDGTNEKLFF. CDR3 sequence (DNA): TGTGCCATCAGTGAGCACCACAGGGGGGATGGTACTAATGAAAAACTGTTTTTT.

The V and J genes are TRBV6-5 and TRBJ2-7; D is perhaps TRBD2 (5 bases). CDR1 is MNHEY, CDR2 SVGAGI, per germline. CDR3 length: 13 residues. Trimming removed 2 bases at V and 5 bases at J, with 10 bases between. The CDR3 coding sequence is TGTGCCAGCAGTTACGGGAGTAATGACGAGCAGTACTTC. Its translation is CASSYGSNDEQYF.

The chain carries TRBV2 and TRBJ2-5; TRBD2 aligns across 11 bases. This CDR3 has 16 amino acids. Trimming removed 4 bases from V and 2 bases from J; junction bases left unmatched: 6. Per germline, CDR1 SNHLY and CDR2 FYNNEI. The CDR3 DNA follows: TGTGCCAGCAGTGCTAGCGGGGGGATCCCACAAGAGACCCAGTACTTC. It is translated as CASSASGGIPQETQYF. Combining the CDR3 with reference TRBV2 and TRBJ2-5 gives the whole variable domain EPEVTQTPSHQVTQMGQEVILRCVPISNHLYFYWYRQILGQKVEFLVSFYNNEISEKSEIFDDQFSVERPDGSNFTLKIRSTKLEDSAMYFCASSASGGIPQETQYFGPGTRLLVL.

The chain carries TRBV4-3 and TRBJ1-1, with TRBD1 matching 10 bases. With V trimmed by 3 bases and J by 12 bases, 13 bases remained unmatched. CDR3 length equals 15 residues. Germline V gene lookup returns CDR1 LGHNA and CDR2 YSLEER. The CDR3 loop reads CASSQIRGTGVVSFF. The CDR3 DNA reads TGCGCCAGCAGCCAGATTAGAGGGACAGGGGTTGTATCTTTCTTT.

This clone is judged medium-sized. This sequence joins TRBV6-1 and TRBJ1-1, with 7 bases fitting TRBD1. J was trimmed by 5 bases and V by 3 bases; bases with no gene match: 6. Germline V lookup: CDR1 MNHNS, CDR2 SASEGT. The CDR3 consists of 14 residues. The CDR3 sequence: CASSEGNRGTEAFF. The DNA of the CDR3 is TGTGCCAGCAGTGAGGGTAACAGGGGAACTGAAGCTTTCTTT.

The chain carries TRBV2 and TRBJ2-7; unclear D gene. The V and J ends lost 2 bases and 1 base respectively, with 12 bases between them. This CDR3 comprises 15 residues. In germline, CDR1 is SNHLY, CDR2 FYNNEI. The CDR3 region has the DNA TGTGCCAGCAGTGAATTCGGCCGCGAATCCTACGAGCAGTACTTC. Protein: CASSEFGRESYEQYF.

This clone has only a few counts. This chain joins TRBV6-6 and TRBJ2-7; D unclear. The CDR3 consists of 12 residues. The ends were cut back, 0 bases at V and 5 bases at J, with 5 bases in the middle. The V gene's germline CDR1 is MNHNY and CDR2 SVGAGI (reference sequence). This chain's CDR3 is CASSYSPDEQYF. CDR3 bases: TGTGCCAGCAGTTACTCTCCCGACGAGCAGTACTTC.

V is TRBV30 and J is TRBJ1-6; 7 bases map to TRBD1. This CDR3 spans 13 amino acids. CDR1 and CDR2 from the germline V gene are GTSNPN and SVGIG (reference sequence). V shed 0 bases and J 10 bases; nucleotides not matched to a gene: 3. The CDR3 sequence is CAWSVQGESPLHF. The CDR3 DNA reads TGTGCCTGGAGTGTGCAGGGGGAATCACCCCTCCACTTT.

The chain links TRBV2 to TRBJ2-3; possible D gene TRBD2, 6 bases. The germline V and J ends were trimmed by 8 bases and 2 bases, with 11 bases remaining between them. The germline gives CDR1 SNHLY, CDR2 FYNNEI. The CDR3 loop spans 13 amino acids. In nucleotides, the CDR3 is TGTGCCAGCCTGGGGGAGGACACAGATACGCAGTATTTT. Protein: CASLGEDTDTQYF.

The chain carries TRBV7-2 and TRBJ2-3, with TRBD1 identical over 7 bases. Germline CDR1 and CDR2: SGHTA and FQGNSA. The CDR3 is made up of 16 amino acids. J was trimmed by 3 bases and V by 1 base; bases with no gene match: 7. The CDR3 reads CASSLGQGVGTDTQYF. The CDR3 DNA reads TGTGCCAGCAGCTTAGGGCAGGGGGTGGGGACAGATACGCAGTATTTT.

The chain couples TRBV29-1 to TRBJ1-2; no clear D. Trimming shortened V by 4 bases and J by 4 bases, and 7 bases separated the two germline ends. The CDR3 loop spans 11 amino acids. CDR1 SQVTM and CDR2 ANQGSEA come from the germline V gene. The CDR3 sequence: CSVGGGYGYTF. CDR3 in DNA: TGCAGCGTTGGGGGTGGCTATGGCTACACCTTC.

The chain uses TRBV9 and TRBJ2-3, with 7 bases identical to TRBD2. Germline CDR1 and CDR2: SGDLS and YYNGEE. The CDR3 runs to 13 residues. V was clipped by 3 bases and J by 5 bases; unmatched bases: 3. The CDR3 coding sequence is TGTGCCAGCAGCGCGTGGGGGGGAGATACGCAGTATTTT. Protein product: CASSAWGGDTQYF. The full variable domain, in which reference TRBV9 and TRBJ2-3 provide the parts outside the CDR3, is DSGVTQTPKHLITATGQRVTLRCSPRSGDLSVYWYQQSLDQGLQFLIQYYNGEERAKGNILERFSAQQFPDLHSELNLSSLELGDSALYFCASSAWGGDTQYFGPGTRLTVL.

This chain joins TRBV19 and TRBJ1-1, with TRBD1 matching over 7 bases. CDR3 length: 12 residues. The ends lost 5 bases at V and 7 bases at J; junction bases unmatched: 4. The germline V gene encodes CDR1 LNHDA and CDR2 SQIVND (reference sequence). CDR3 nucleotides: TGTGCCAGTAGTCTACAGGGGATTGAAGCTTTCTTT. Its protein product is CASSLQGIEAFF.

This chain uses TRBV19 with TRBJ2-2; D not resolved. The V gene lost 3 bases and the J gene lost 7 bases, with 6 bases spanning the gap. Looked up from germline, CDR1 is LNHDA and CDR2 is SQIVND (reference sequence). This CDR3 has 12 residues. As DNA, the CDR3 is TGTGCCAGTAGTATGGGGATCGGGGAGCTGTTTTTT. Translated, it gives CASSMGIGELFF.

The CDR3 loop is CASSRYNEQFF. CDR3 bases: TGTGCCAGCAGCCGATACAATGAGCAGTTCTTC. The chain is built from TRBV6-5 and TRBJ2-1; D not certain. The CDR3 is made up of 11 amino acids. The V gene's germline CDR1 is MNHEY and CDR2 SVGAGI. Trimming pared 6 bases from V and 4 bases from J, leaving 4 bases between.

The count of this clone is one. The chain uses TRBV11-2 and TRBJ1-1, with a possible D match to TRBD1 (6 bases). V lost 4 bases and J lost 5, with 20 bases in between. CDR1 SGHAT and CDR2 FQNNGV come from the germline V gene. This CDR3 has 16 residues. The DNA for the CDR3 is TGTGCCAGCAGCTCCTTCCGCCAGGGGATAGGAACTGAAGCTTTCTTT. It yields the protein CASSSFRQGIGTEAFF.

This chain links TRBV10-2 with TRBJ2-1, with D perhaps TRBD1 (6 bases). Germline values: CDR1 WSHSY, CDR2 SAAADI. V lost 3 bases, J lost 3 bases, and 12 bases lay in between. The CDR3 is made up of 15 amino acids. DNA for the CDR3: TGCGCCAGCAGTGAATTGGGGGCAATCTACAATGAGCAGTTCTTC. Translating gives CASSELGAIYNEQFF.

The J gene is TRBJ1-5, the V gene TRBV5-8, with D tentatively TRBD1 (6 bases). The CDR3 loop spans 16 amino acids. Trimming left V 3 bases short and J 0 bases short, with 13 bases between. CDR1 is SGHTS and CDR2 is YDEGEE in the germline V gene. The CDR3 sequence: CASSWGAENSNQPQHF. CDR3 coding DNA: TGTGCCAGCAGCTGGGGGGCCGAAAATAGCAATCAGCCCCAGCATTTT.

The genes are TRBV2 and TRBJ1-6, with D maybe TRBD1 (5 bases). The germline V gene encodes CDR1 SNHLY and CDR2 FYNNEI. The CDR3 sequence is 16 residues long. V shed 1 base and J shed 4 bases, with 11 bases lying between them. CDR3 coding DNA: TGTGCCAGCAGTGAAGTGATAGGGACTTATAATTCACCCCTCCACTTT. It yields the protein CASSEVIGTYNSPLHF.

CDR3 nucleotide sequence: TGTGCCAGCAGTTGGGCCAGTTCCTACGAGCAGTACTTC. This translates into CASSWASSYEQYF. The chain employs TRBV5-5 and TRBJ2-7; no clear D. V was shortened by 5 bases and J by 1 base, with 10 bases between the two germline ends. CDR3 size: 13 residues. Per the germline V gene, CDR1 is SGHKS and CDR2 is YYEKEE (reference sequence).

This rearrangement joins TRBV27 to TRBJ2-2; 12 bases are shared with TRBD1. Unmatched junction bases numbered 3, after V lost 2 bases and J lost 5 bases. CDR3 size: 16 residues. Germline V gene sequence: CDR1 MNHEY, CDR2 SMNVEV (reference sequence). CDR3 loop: CASSLGTGGWTGELFF. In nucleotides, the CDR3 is TGTGCCAGCAGTTTAGGGACAGGGGGCTGGACCGGGGAGCTGTTTTTT.

CDR3 nucleotides: TGTGCCAGCAGCCCCAGTGGAGGCCAGGGCTACACCTTC. It specifies CASSPSGGQGYTF. The J gene is TRBJ1-2, the V gene TRBV16; D not resolved. Germline V lookup: CDR1 KGHSY, CDR2 FQNENV. The ends were cut back, 4 bases at V and 8 bases at J, with 14 bases in the middle. CDR3 length equals 13 residues.

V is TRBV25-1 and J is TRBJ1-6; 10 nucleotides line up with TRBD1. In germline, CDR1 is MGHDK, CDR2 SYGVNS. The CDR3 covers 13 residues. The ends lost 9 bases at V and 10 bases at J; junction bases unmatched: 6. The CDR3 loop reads CASRDRGRSPLHF. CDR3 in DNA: TGTGCCAGTCGGGACAGGGGACGCTCACCCCTCCACTTT.

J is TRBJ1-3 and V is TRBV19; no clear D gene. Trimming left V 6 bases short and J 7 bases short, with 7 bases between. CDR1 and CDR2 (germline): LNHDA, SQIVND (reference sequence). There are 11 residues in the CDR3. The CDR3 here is CASRTGNTIYF. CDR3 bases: TGTGCCAGTAGAACCGGGAACACCATATATTTT.

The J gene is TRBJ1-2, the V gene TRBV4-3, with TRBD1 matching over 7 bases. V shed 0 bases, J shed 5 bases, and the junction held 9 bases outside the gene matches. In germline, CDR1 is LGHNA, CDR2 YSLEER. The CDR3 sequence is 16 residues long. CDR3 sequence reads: CASSQDPGGVPYGYTF. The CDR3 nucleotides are TGCGCCAGCAGCCAAGATCCAGGGGGGGTGCCGTATGGCTACACCTTC.

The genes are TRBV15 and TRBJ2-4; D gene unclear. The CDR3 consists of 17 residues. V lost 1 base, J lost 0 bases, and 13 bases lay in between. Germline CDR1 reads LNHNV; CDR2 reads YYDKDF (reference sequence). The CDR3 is CATSRGPTDLAKNIQYF. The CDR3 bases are TGTGCCACCAGCAGAGGACCCACCGACCTAGCCAAAAACATTCAGTACTTC. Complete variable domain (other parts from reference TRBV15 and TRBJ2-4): DAMVIQNPRYQVTQFGKPVTLSCSQTLNHNVMYWYQQKSSQAPKLLFHYYDKDFNNEADTPDNFQSRRPNTSFCFLDIRSPGLGDTAMYLCATSRGPTDLAKNIQYFGAGTRLSVL.

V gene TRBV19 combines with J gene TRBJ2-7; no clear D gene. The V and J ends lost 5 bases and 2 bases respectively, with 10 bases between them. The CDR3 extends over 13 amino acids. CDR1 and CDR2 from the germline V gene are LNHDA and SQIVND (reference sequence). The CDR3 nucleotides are TGTGCCAGTAGTCCCGGGCAGACCTACGAGCAGTACTTC. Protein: CASSPGQTYEQYF.

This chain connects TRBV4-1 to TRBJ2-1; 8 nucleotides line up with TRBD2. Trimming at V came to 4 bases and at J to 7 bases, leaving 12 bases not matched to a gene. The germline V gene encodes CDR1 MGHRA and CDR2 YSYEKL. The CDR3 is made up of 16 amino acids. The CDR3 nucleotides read TGCGCCAGCAGCCCCCTGGGGAGCGGGGGCATGAATGAGCAGTTCTTC. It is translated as CASSPLGSGGMNEQFF.

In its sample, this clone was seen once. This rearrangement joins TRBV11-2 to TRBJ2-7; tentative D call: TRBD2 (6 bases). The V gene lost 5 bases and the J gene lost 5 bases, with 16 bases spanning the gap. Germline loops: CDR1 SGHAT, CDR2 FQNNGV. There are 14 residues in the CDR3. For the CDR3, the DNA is TGTGCCAGCAGCGGACGGTCCCGCGGGGACGAGCAGTACTTC. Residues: CASSGRSRGDEQYF. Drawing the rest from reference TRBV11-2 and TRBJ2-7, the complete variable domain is EAGVAQSPRYKIIEKRQSVAFWCNPISGHATLYWYQQILGQGPKLLIQFQNNGVVDDSQLPKDRFSAERLKGVDSTLKIQPAKLEDSAVYLCASSGRSRGDEQYFGPGTRLTVT.

CDR3 region: CASSDGITDTQYF. The CDR3 DNA reads TGTGCCAGCAGCGACGGTATCACAGATACGCAGTATTTT. The chain recombines TRBV9 with TRBJ2-3; no clear D gene. Germline V gene sequence: CDR1 SGDLS, CDR2 YYNGEE. The V end lost 3 bases, the J end lost 2 bases, and 7 bases lay between the germline ends. This CDR3 has 13 residues. The full variable domain, rest sourced from reference TRBV9 and TRBJ2-3, is DSGVTQTPKHLITATGQRVTLRCSPRSGDLSVYWYQQSLDQGLQFLIQYYNGEERAKGNILERFSAQQFPDLHSELNLSSLELGDSALYFCASSDGITDTQYFGPGTRLTVL.

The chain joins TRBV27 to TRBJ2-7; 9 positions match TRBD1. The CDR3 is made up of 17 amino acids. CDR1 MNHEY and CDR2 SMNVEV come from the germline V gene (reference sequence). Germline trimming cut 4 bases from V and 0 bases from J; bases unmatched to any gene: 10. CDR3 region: CASSSIPGTGNSYEQYF. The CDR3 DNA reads TGTGCCAGCAGTTCAATCCCCGGGACAGGGAACTCCTACGAGCAGTACTTC.